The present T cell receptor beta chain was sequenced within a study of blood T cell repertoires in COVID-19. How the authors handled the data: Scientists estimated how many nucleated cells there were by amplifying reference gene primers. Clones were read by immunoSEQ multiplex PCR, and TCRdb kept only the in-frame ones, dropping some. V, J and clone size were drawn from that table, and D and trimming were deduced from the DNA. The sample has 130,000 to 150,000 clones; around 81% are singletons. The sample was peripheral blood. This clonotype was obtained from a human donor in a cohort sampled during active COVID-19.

CDR3 in amino acids: CASSRRETQYF. For the CDR3, the DNA is TGTGCCAGCAGTCGGAGAGAGACCCAGTACTTC. J is TRBJ2-5 and V is TRBV2; D gene ambiguous. Trimming stripped 5 bases from V and 4 bases from J, with 5 bases between. The CDR3 sequence is 11 residues long. The germline V gene has CDR1 SNHLY and CDR2 FYNNEI.